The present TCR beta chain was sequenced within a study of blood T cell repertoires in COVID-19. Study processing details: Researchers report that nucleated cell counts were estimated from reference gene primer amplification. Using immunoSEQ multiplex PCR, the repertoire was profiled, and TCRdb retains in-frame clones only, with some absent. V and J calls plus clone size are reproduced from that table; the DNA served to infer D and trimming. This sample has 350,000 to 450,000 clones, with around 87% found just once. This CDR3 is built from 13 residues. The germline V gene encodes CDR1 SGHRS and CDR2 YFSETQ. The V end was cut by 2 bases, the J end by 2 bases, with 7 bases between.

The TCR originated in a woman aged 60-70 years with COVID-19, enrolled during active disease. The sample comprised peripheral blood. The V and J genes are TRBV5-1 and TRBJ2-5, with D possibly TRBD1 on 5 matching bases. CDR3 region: CASSFDSQETQYF. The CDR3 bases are TGCGCCAGCAGCTTTGACAGTCAAGAGACCCAGTACTTC.